Following are 14 T cell receptor beta chains from one sample sequenced in a study of a mutant IDH1 vaccine in newly diagnosed glioma. Clones were sequenced by immunoSEQ multiplex PCR, and TCRdb holds only the in-frame ones, with some missing. The sample includes about 25,000 clones, about 92% of them seen just once. The time point was: baseline, week 1 (first vaccination visit). Regarding treatment: pre-vaccination baseline after standard-of-care therapy. The material was PBMCs, obtained from a glioma patient treated with radiotherapy, temozolomide or both. All receptors come from a man in his forties or fifties with glioma.

The chain carries TRBV28 and TRBJ1-2; D possibly corresponds to TRBD1 (5 bases). From germline, CDR1 is MDHEN and CDR2 SYDVKM. The CDR3 has 13 residues. Trimming pared 4 bases from V and 4 bases from J, leaving 10 bases between. DNA for the CDR3: TGTGCCAGCAGTTGGGCAGGGAGCTATGGCTACACCTTC. This gives the protein CASSWAGSYGYTF.

The chain carries TRBV7-9 and TRBJ1-4, with 10 nucleotides matching TRBD1. This CDR3 has 15 residues. The V gene's germline CDR1 is SEHNR and CDR2 FQNEAQ (reference sequence). The V and J ends lost 0 bases and 6 bases, in that order; junction bases with no gene match: 1. In nucleotides, the CDR3 is TGTGCCAGCAGCTTAGCCGGGACAGGGGATGAAAAACTGTTTTTT. Its translation: CASSLAGTGDEKLFF. The full variable domain, rest sourced from reference TRBV7-9 and TRBJ1-4, is DTGVSQNPRHKITKRGQNVTFRCDPISEHNRLYWYRQTLGQGPEFLTYFQNEAQLEKSRLLSDRFSAERPKGSFSTLEIQRTEQGDSAMYLCASSLAGTGDEKLFFGSGTQLSVL.

This clone came up once. This same CDR3 is encoded by further DNA sequences in the sample. The J gene is TRBJ2-7, the V gene TRBV29-1; D remains ambiguous. The CDR3 sequence is 12 residues long. Trimming took off 5 bases at V and 1 base at J, with 9 bases between the two ends. Germline values: CDR1 SQVTM, CDR2 ANQGSEA. CDR3 sequence reads: CSVLRASYEQYF. CDR3 in DNA: TGCAGCGTTCTAAGAGCGTCCTACGAGCAGTACTTC.

The chain links TRBV5-1 to TRBJ2-3, with D possibly TRBD1 on 5 matching bases. V gave up 1 base and J gave up 1 base, with 10 bases separating them. Germline lookup yields CDR1 SGHRS and CDR2 YFSETQ. The CDR3 covers 15 residues. CDR3 protein: CASSLRGLGTDTQYF. The CDR3 region has the DNA TGCGCCAGCAGCTTGAGGGGTCTCGGCACAGATACGCAGTATTTT. Variable domain in full (rest from reference TRBV5-1 and TRBJ2-3): KAGVTQTPRYLIKTRGQQVTLSCSPISGHRSVSWYQQTPGQGLQFLFEYFSETQRNKGNFPGRFSGRQFSNSRSEMNVSTLELGDSALYLCASSLRGLGTDTQYFGPGTRLTVL.

The J gene is TRBJ2-5, the V gene TRBV19; 9 nucleotides align to TRBD1. V shed 6 bases, J shed 0 bases, and the junction held 8 bases outside the gene matches. Germline V gives CDR1 LNHDA, CDR2 SQIVND (reference sequence). The CDR3 sequence is 16 residues long. CDR3 in amino acids: CASRGIGTGHQETQYF. CDR3 DNA: TGTGCCAGTAGGGGGATCGGGACAGGGCACCAAGAGACCCAGTACTTC. Full variable domain (missing parts from reference TRBV19 and TRBJ2-5): DGGITQSPKYLFRKEGQNVTLSCEQNLNHDAMYWYRQDPGQGLRLIYYSQIVNDFQKGDIAEGYSVSREKKESFPLTVTSAQKNPTAFYLCASRGIGTGHQETQYFGPGTRLLVL.

CDR3 sequence (DNA): TGTGCCAGCAGACCCTCGGCGGGACGCACTGAAGCTTTCTTT. Translation: CASRPSAGRTEAFF. V usage is TRBV27 and J usage is TRBJ1-1, with D tentatively TRBD1 (5 bases). Germline assignment: CDR1 MNHEY and CDR2 SMNVEV (reference sequence). The CDR3 extends over 14 amino acids. Trimming shortened V by 6 bases and J by 4 bases, and 15 bases separated the two germline ends.

The chain combines TRBV2 with TRBJ1-5, with 7 bases matching TRBD1. The V segment lost 5 bases and the J segment 4 bases; nucleotides outside the gene matches: 5. The CDR3 sequence is 14 residues long. Germline-derived CDR1 and CDR2 are SNHLY and FYNNEI. CDR3 nucleotides: TGTGCCAGCAGTTGGGGACAGAATAATCAGCCCCAGCATTTT. Its protein product is CASSWGQNNQPQHF.

The V gene is TRBV7-8, the J gene TRBJ2-7; perhaps TRBD1 as D (6 bases). CDR3 length: 15 residues. In germline, CDR1 is SGHVS, CDR2 FQNEAQ. Trimming took off 1 base at V and 1 base at J, with 11 bases between the two ends. Here the CDR3 DNA reads TGTGCCAGCAGCTTAGGGCAGGGGCCGTCCTACGAGCAGTACTTC. Translating gives CASSLGQGPSYEQYF.

CDR3 sequence: CASNKGTVAYEQYF. The CDR3 DNA reads as TGTGCCAGCAACAAAGGGACGGTAGCCTACGAGCAGTACTTC. The chain couples TRBV5-6 to TRBJ2-7; D might be TRBD1 or TRBD2, each matching 5 bases. The CDR3 is 14 amino acids. V was pared by 6 bases and J by 2 bases, with 15 bases between. CDR1 and CDR2 from the germline V gene are SGHDT and YYEEEE.

This chain links TRBV30 with TRBJ1-5, with D hard to call. The length of the CDR3 is 14 residues. V lost 4 bases, J lost 0 bases, and 10 bases lay in between. Germline values: CDR1 GTSNPN, CDR2 SVGIG (reference sequence). The CDR3 DNA sequence: TGTGCCTGGACAAAAGCCCTTAGCAATCAGCCCCAGCATTTT. Amino acids: CAWTKALSNQPQHF.

The CDR3: CASSPQGSTDTQYF. The CDR3 nucleotides read TGTGCCAGCAGCCCTCAGGGGAGCACAGATACGCAGTATTTT. This chain links TRBV5-4 with TRBJ2-3; tentatively, D is TRBD1 (6 bases). Trimming took off 4 bases at V and 0 bases at J, with 9 bases between the two ends. The CDR3 totals 14 residues. Germline CDR1 and CDR2: SGHNT and YYREEE (reference sequence). The whole variable domain, remainder taken from reference TRBV5-4 and TRBJ2-3, is ETGVTQSPTHLIKTRGQQVTLRCSSQSGHNTVSWYQQALGQGPQFIFQYYREEENGRGNFPPRFSGLQFPNYSSELNVNALELDDSALYLCASSPQGSTDTQYFGPGTRLTVL.

The table lists this clone with a count of one. The chain links TRBV21-1 to TRBJ2-7. TRBV21-1 corresponds to a pseudogene. CDR3 length: 13 amino acids. The DNA for the CDR3 is TGTGCCAGCAGTAAAGATGGGGTCAGGGAGCAGTACTTC. It codes for CASSKDGVREQYF.

This chain links TRBV5-1 with TRBJ1-2; no firm D call. The germline gives CDR1 SGHRS, CDR2 YFSETQ. This CDR3 has 13 amino acids. The germline V and J ends were trimmed by 4 bases and 6 bases, with 13 bases remaining between them. CDR3 protein: CASSRTLNHGYTF. Here the CDR3 DNA reads TGCGCCAGCAGCCGGACCCTCAACCATGGCTACACCTTC.

This clone has only a few counts. In DNA, the CDR3 is TGTGCCTGGGGGAGGCCATATAATTCACCCCTCCACTTT. This encodes CAWGRPYNSPLHF. The gene calls are TRBV30 and TRBJ1-6; D unresolved. Trimming pared 5 bases from V and 4 bases from J, leaving 9 bases between. This CDR3 has 13 residues. CDR1 and CDR2 from the germline V gene are GTSNPN and SVGIG (reference sequence). Filled out from reference TRBV30 and TRBJ1-6, the complete variable domain reads SQTIHQWPATLVQPVGSPLSLECTVEGTSNPNLYWYRQAAGRGLQLLFYSVGIGQISSEVPQNLSASRPQDRQFILSSKKLLLSDSGFYLCAWGRPYNSPLHFGNGTRLTVT.